Detailed here is one T cell receptor beta chain. The method was immunoSEQ multiplex PCR; TCRdb's version includes in-frame clones alone and lacks a portion of them. The sample consists of 120,000 or so clones, more than 75% of them appearing once. The CDR3 has 17 residues. Germline loops: CDR1 WSHSY, CDR2 SAAADI. J lost 1 base, V lost 5 bases, and 9 bases had no gene match. This entry belongs to a study of control samples from healthy donors and cancer patients. The sequenced sample consisted of blood. This chain connects TRBV10-2 to TRBJ2-3; 10 nucleotides line up with TRBD2. The source is a man aged 55 to 70 in good health. CDR3 amino acids: CASSSPWGTSGTDTQYF. In DNA form, the CDR3 reads TGCGCCAGCAGTTCCCCCTGGGGGACTAGCGGCACAGATACGCAGTATTTT.